The rows below give T cell receptor beta chains drawn from one sample of a study of response to subunit inactivated influenza vaccine. A single record per CDR3 protein comes from TCRdb applying MiXCR to the RT-PCR reads. The sample contains roughly 700,000 distinct CDR3 sequences, roughly 13% of which appear only once. The source was PBMCs from blood, collected around 14 days before vaccination. All receptors derive from a middle-aged man who received an inactivated influenza vaccine. The CDR3 runs from the conserved cysteine through the conserved F or W. The D gene is left open where the match is weak. Not every row has a clone size; where given, it reads once, few, many or a size class.

>TRBD2|TRBV30|TRBJ2-5|-
CAWTLVGTSGIETQYF
TGTGCCTGGACCCTCGTCGGGACTAGCGGCATAGAGACCCAGTACTTC
>-|TRBV30|TRBJ2-1|many
CAQNARRQGGYEQFF
TGTGCCCAAAACGCAAGACGACAGGGAGGATATGAGCAGTTCTTC
>-|TRBV4-2|TRBJ2-3|-
CASSPGRASDTQYF
TGTGCCAGCAGCCCGGGACGAGCTAGCGATACGCAGTATTTT
>TRBD1|TRBV7-9|TRBJ1-2|few
CASSLDYPGQGVRGYTF
TGTGCCAGCAGCTTGGACTACCCGGGACAGGGGGTGCGGGGCTACACCTTC
>TRBD2|TRBV7-6|TRBJ2-7|few
CASSRSSREDGYEQYF
TGTGCCAGCAGCCGGAGTAGCCGGGAGGACGGCTACGAGCAGTACTTC
>-|TRBV7-3|TRBJ2-2|few
CASSSGSAPGELFF
TGTGCCAGCAGCTCCGGGTCAGCGCCCGGGGAGCTGTTTTTT
>-|TRBV12-3/TRBV12-4|TRBJ2-1|few
CASRVGPAWNEQFF
TGTGCCAGCCGGGTAGGGCCGGCTTGGAATGAGCAGTTCTTC
>-|TRBV10-3|TRBJ1-6|few
CAISELARGNSPLHF
TGTGCCATCAGTGAGCTGGCCAGGGGTAATTCACCCCTCCACTTT
>TRBD2|TRBV10-3|TRBJ2-2|-
CAISTSGGTGELFF
TGTGCCATCAGTACTAGCGGGGGCACCGGGGAGCTGTTTTTT
>TRBD1|TRBV7-9|TRBJ1-2|many
CASSSSGTGFGYTF
TGTGCCAGCAGCTCCTCCGGGACAGGTTTTGGCTACACCTTC
>-|TRBV9|TRBJ2-1|few
CASSVVPQQDRTYNEQFF
TGTGCCAGCAGCGTAGTCCCCCAGCAGGACAGAACCTACAATGAGCAGTTCTTC
>-|TRBV4-1|TRBJ1-2|-
CASSQARSNYGYTF
TGCGCCAGCAGCCAAGCCAGATCTAACTATGGCTACACCTTC
>-|TRBV12-3/TRBV12-4|TRBJ1-5|few
CASSFGRVNNQPQHF
TGTGCCAGCAGTTTTGGCAGGGTGAACAATCAGCCCCAGCATTTT
>-|TRBV28|TRBJ2-1|-
CASSLGGGGYYEQFF
TGTGCCAGCAGTTTAGGGGGGGGCGGTTACTATGAGCAGTTCTTC
>TRBD2|TRBV20-1|TRBJ2-2|few
CSARVPASGSGAGELFF
TGCAGTGCTAGAGTCCCGGCTAGCGGGAGCGGGGCCGGGGAGCTGTTTTTT
>TRBD1|TRBV5-4|TRBJ2-7|few
CASSRQGYILDEQYF
TGTGCCAGCAGCCGACAGGGCTATATCCTCGACGAGCAGTACTTC
>TRBD2|TRBV30|TRBJ2-7|-
CAWSPGLGPYEQYF
TGTGCCTGGAGTCCGGGACTAGGGCCCTACGAGCAGTACTTC
>TRBD1|TRBV28|TRBJ2-2|-
CASRRGQGAGELFF
TGTGCCAGCAGACGGGGACAGGGGGCTGGGGAGCTGTTTTTT
>-|TRBV12-3/TRBV12-4|TRBJ2-7|-
CASSFLSGSYEQYF
TGTGCCAGCAGTTTTTTAAGCGGATCCTACGAGCAGTACTTC
>TRBD1|TRBV5-1|TRBJ2-7|many
CASSLTGGNEQYF
TGCGCCAGCAGCTTAACAGGGGGAAACGAGCAGTACTTC
>-|TRBV3-1|TRBJ1-1|few
CASSLSGKGTNTEAFF
TGTGCCAGCAGCCTCAGTGGTAAGGGAACGAACACTGAAGCTTTCTTT
>-|TRBV14|TRBJ1-2|-
CDSSHGGYGYTF
TGTGACAGCAGCCATGGAGGCTATGGCTACACCTTC
>TRBD1|TRBV6-2/TRBV6-3|TRBJ2-2|few
CASSGQGVGGELFF
TGTGCCAGCAGTGGACAGGGGGTCGGCGGGGAGCTGTTTTTT
>-|TRBV7-9|TRBJ1-1|few
CASSPSGTFHTEAFF
TGTGCCAGCAGCCCTTCCGGGACCTTCCACACTGAAGCTTTCTTT
>-|TRBV7-2|TRBJ2-3|-
CASSRSRATQYF
TGTGCCAGCAGCCGCTCCCGGGCTACGCAGTATTTT
>-|TRBV4-1|TRBJ2-1|-
CATGVSSYNEQFF
TGCGCCACTGGGGTTAGCTCCTACAATGAGCAGTTCTTC
>TRBD2|TRBV11-1|TRBJ2-7|-
CASSYRLAGDHEQYF
TGTGCCAGCAGCTACCGACTAGCGGGAGATCACGAGCAGTACTTC
>-|TRBV12-3/TRBV12-4|TRBJ2-3|-
CASSRRDSFTDTQYF
TGTGCCAGCAGTAGACGGGACTCATTCACAGATACGCAGTATTTT
>TRBD1|TRBV2|TRBJ2-1|-
CASRAGTGPYNEQFF
TGTGCCAGCAGGGCCGGGACAGGGCCTTACAATGAGCAGTTCTTC
>TRBD1|TRBV12-3/TRBV12-4|TRBJ1-4|-
CASRQGVLSEKLFF
TGTGCCAGCAGACAGGGGGTTCTTAGTGAAAAACTGTTTTTT
>TRBD2|TRBV5-1|TRBJ2-7|-
CASSTLAGRTYEQYF
TGCGCCAGCAGCACCCTAGCGGGGCGGACCTACGAGCAGTACTTC
>-|TRBV7-3|TRBJ2-1|few
CASSSRYSPSSYNEQFF
TGTGCCAGCAGCTCTCGTTATAGTCCAAGCTCCTACAATGAGCAGTTCTTC
>-|TRBV7-9|TRBJ1-4|few
CASSLGSGTAVF
TGTGCCAGCAGCTTAGGGTCCGGGACTGCGGTTTTT
>TRBD1|TRBV6-2/TRBV6-3|TRBJ1-5|-
CASRLQGLSNQPQHF
TGTGCCAGCAGATTACAGGGGTTGAGCAATCAGCCCCAGCATTTT
>TRBD1|TRBV7-6|TRBJ2-3|few
CASSLGQTGTDTQYF
TGTGCCAGCAGCCTGGGACAGACGGGCACAGATACGCAGTATTTT
>TRBD1|TRBV5-1|TRBJ2-7|few
CASSTFPGQGNEQYF
TGCGCCAGCAGCACCTTCCCGGGACAGGGAAACGAGCAGTACTTC
>TRBD1|TRBV28|TRBJ1-1|few
CASSSGQRNTEAFF
TGTGCCAGCAGTTCGGGACAGAGGAACACTGAAGCTTTCTTT